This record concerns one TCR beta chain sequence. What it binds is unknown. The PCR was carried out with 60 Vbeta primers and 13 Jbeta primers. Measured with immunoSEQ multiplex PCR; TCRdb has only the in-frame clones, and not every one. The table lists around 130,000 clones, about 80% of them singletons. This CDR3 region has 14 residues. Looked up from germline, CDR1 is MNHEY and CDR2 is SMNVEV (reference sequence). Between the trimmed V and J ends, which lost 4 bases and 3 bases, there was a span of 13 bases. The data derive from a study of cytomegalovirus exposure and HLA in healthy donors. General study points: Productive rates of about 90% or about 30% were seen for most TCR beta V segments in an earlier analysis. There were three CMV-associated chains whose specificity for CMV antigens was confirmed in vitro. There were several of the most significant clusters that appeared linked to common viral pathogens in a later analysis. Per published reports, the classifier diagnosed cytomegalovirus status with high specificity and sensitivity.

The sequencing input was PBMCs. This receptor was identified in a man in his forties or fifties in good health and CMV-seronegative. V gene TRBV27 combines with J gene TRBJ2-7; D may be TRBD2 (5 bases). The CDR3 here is CASSSLAKFYEQYF. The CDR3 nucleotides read TGTGCCAGCAGTTCCCTAGCCAAGTTCTACGAGCAGTACTTC.